A single sample is the source of the 23 T cell receptor beta chains below, sequenced in a study of blood T cell repertoires in COVID-19 (TCRdb year 2020). The library came from the immunoSEQ multiplex PCR assay. The table was pulled from immuneACCESS by TCRdb, which kept in-frame rearrangements only. Such tables lose some clones; where checked, under half of the loss comes from unresolved V genes, and the rest has no known cause. The sample table holds around 69,000 clones, of which nearly 85% were seen once. The biggest ten clones account for less than 2% of the sample. Sequenced material: peripheral blood. The receptor set was obtained from a woman aged 55-69 years with acute or convalescent COVID-19.

This clone was seen once. The chain joins TRBV7-9 to TRBJ2-6, with D possibly being TRBD2 (6 bases). Trimming took 6 bases from V and 3 from J, leaving 15 bases between them. The CDR3 runs 16 residues. From germline, CDR1 is SEHNR and CDR2 FQNEAQ (reference sequence). In nucleotides, the CDR3 is TGTGCCAGCAGACTCGTGGGGACTGGTGGGGCCAACGTCCTGACTTTC. Amino acids: CASRLVGTGGANVLTF.

V gene TRBV18 combines with J gene TRBJ1-6; 7 nucleotides line up with TRBD1. V gave up 2 bases and J gave up 7 bases; unmatched junction bases: 5. This CDR3 is built from 15 residues. Looked up from germline, CDR1 is KGHSH and CDR2 is LQKENI. This CDR3 is CASSPWEQGNSPLHF. CDR3 bases: TGTGCCAGCTCACCATGGGAACAGGGGAATTCACCCCTCCACTTT.

There are a few counts of this clone. The V gene is TRBV12-3 or TRBV12-4, the J gene TRBJ1-1; TRBD1 is a possible D gene (5 bases). There are 11 residues in the CDR3. V lost 5 bases and J lost 10, with 11 bases in between. The CDR3 DNA reads TGTGCCAGCAGTGAGACAGAGGCAGCTTTCTTT. This translates into CASSETEAAFF.

The chain is built from TRBV6-2 or TRBV6-3 and TRBJ2-1, with 7 bases aligning to TRBD2. V gave up 4 bases and J gave up 2 bases; unmatched junction bases: 8. The CDR3 totals 16 residues. From germline, CDR1 is MNHEY and CDR2 SVGEGT. The CDR3 spells CASSSPGRGTYNEQFF. For the CDR3, the DNA is TGTGCCAGCAGTTCACCGGGGCGGGGGACCTACAATGAGCAGTTCTTC.

The J gene is TRBJ1-5, the V gene TRBV19; D unresolved. Germline CDR1 LNHDA, CDR2 SQIVND (reference sequence). The ends were cut back, 7 bases at V and 9 bases at J, with 22 bases in the middle. This CDR3 has 15 residues. The CDR3 region is CASTPRPGSSSPQHF. CDR3 DNA sequence: TGTGCCAGTACCCCCCGTCCCGGGAGCTCATCGCCCCAGCATTTT.

This clone occurred a few times. The rearrangement links TRBV13 to TRBJ2-2; TRBD2 agrees at 12 bases. The CDR3 has 18 amino acids. V gave up 4 bases and J gave up 5 bases; unmatched junction bases: 11. Germline V gives CDR1 PRHDT, CDR2 FYEKMQ (reference sequence). CDR3 DNA: TGTGCCAGCAGCTCCAACGCGGCTAGCGGGAGGGGGACCGGGGAGCTGTTTTTT. Amino acid sequence: CASSSNAASGRGTGELFF.

This chain connects TRBV25-1 to TRBJ2-1, with TRBD1 identical over 7 bases. The CDR3 loop spans 14 amino acids. The V and J ends lost 4 bases and 6 bases, in that order; junction bases with no gene match: 6. From germline, CDR1 is MGHDK and CDR2 SYGVNS. The CDR3 coding sequence is TGTGCCAGCAGTGCGAAGGGACAGCTCAATGAGCAGTTCTTC. Protein sequence: CASSAKGQLNEQFF. The whole variable domain, remainder taken from reference TRBV25-1 and TRBJ2-1, is EADIYQTPRYLVIGTGKKITLECSQTMGHDKMYWYQQDPGMELHLIHYSYGVNSTEKGDLSSESTVSRIRTEHFPLTLESARPSHTSQYLCASSAKGQLNEQFFGPGTRLTVL.

This rearrangement joins TRBV5-6 to TRBJ1-2; D might be TRBD1 (6 bases). This CDR3 is 14 amino acids long. Trimming took off 4 bases at V and 5 bases at J, with 15 bases between the two ends. Germline CDR1 and CDR2: SGHDT and YYEEEE. The CDR3 DNA reads TGTGCCAGCAGCACAAACAGGGTCGATTATGGCTACACCTTC. Translation gives CASSTNRVDYGYTF.

The gene calls are TRBV3-1 (or the pseudogene TRBV3-2) and TRBJ2-7, with a possible D match to TRBD1 (6 bases). This CDR3 is 14 amino acids long. Trimming pared 5 bases from V and 0 bases from J, leaving 11 bases between. The germline CDR1 and CDR2 sequences are LGHDT and YNNKEL (reference sequence). The CDR3 DNA follows: TGTGCCAGCAGCTTGACAGGCAGCTCCTACGAGCAGTACTTC. It yields the protein CASSLTGSSYEQYF.

The chain recombines TRBV4-1 with TRBJ2-1; D possibly corresponds to TRBD1 (5 bases). Trimming removed 4 bases at V and 5 bases at J, with 15 bases between. This CDR3 region has 15 residues. Germline CDR1 reads MGHRA; CDR2 reads YSYEKL. The CDR3, as DNA: TGCGCCAGCAGCCCAGGGCCGAATGAAGACAATGAGCAGTTCTTC. It yields the protein CASSPGPNEDNEQFF.

The rearrangement uses TRBV4-1 and TRBJ2-1, with 11 bases aligning to TRBD2. This CDR3 has 17 residues. CDR1 is MGHRA and CDR2 is YSYEKL in the germline V gene. V lost 2 bases, J lost 4 bases, and 7 bases stayed unmatched. The CDR3 DNA reads TGCGCCAGCAGCCAATCATTTAGCGGGGGGGCGTACAATGAGCAGTTCTTC. It codes for CASSQSFSGGAYNEQFF.

The chain carries TRBV6-5 and TRBJ2-7; no reliable D call. CDR3 length: 14 residues. V was cut by 0 bases and J by 0 bases, with 6 bases left in between. The germline V gene encodes CDR1 MNHEY and CDR2 SVGAGI. CDR3: CASSYSAGSYEQYF. CDR3 coding DNA: TGTGCCAGCAGTTACTCGGCAGGCTCCTACGAGCAGTACTTC.

The chain carries TRBV10-1 and TRBJ1-6; TRBD1 matches 7 bases. The CDR3 is 13 residues long. Germline V gene data show CDR1 as WNHNN and CDR2 as SYGVQD (reference sequence). Trimming at V came to 6 bases and at J to 10 bases, leaving 6 bases not matched to a gene. The CDR3 coding sequence is TGCGCCAGCAGCGACAGGGCCGGCTCACCCCTCCACTTT. It codes for CASSDRAGSPLHF.

The chain employs TRBV10-2 and TRBJ2-1; TRBD2 agrees at 8 bases. V was pared by 2 bases and J by 3 bases, with 3 bases of the junction left unmatched. Germline V lookup: CDR1 WSHSY, CDR2 SAAADI. The CDR3 sequence is 15 residues long. This chain's CDR3 is CASSEKRENYNEQFF. CDR3 DNA sequence: TGCGCCAGCAGTGAGAAGCGGGAGAACTACAATGAGCAGTTCTTC.

As regards this clone: The sample contains more than one DNA sequence encoding this CDR3. The genes are TRBV20-1 and TRBJ2-7; D is unclear. V gave up 1 base and J gave up 4 bases, with 5 bases separating them. This CDR3 comprises 11 residues. Germline V lookup: CDR1 DFQATT, CDR2 SNEGSKA (reference sequence). The CDR3 coding sequence is TGCAGTGCTAGAGGAGGTTACGAGCAGTACTTC. It specifies CSARGGYEQYF.

The V gene is TRBV5-6, the J gene TRBJ2-7; a weak D match, TRBD2 (6 bases). CDR3 length: 13 amino acids. Trimming left V 2 bases short and J 3 bases short, with 9 bases between. Germline V lookup: CDR1 SGHDT, CDR2 YYEEEE. CDR3 sequence (DNA): TGTGCCAGCAGCTTTGCGGGGAACTACGAGCAGTACTTC. Protein sequence: CASSFAGNYEQYF.

V gene TRBV3-1 (or the pseudogene TRBV3-2) combines with J gene TRBJ2-5; 7 positions match TRBD2. There are 15 residues in the CDR3. Looked up from germline, CDR1 is LGHDT and CDR2 is YNNKEL (reference sequence). The J segment lost 5 bases and the V segment lost 1 base, leaving 7 bases of the junction unmatched. CDR3 bases: TGTGCCAGCAGCCAAGCTTGGACGGGAGGTGAGACCCAGTACTTC. It codes for CASSQAWTGGETQYF.

The gene calls are TRBV19 and TRBJ2-1; D unclear. This CDR3 comprises 16 residues. Germline values: CDR1 LNHDA, CDR2 SQIVND (reference sequence). V gave up 3 bases and J gave up 0 bases, with 12 bases separating them. The CDR3 DNA sequence: TGTGCCAGTAGTATTTTGGCGCGGAGCTCCTACAATGAGCAGTTCTTC. Amino acids: CASSILARSSYNEQFF.

The chain combines TRBV9 with TRBJ2-7; D is possibly TRBD2 (5 bases). V was clipped by 0 bases and J by 3 bases, with 10 bases between them. Per the germline V gene, CDR1 is SGDLS and CDR2 is YYNGEE. The CDR3 consists of 14 residues. This CDR3 reads CASSVGVANYEQYF. The DNA for the CDR3 is TGTGCCAGCAGCGTAGGTGTAGCGAACTACGAGCAGTACTTC.

This clone was recorded once. The chain recombines TRBV5-1 with TRBJ1-2; weak D call: TRBD1 (6 bases). CDR1 and CDR2 (germline): SGHRS, YFSETQ. Trimming took off 3 bases at V and 4 bases at J, with 16 bases between the two ends. The CDR3 is 15 residues long. The CDR3 is CASSSGTSESYGYTF. CDR3 DNA: TGCGCCAGCAGCTCCGGGACATCGGAGAGCTATGGCTACACCTTC.

The V call is TRBV7-2, the J call TRBJ2-1; a weak D match, TRBD2 (6 bases). This CDR3 spans 16 amino acids. Trimming took 3 bases from V and 0 from J, leaving 12 bases between them. CDR1 and CDR2 (germline): SGHTA, FQGNSA. The CDR3 spells CASSFFAGTSYNEQFF. The CDR3 nucleotides read TGTGCCAGCAGCTTCTTTGCGGGAACCTCCTACAATGAGCAGTTCTTC.

This chain connects TRBV5-6 to TRBJ2-5, with TRBD1 matching 9 bases. Germline-derived CDR1 and CDR2 are SGHDT and YYEEEE. The CDR3 sequence is 14 residues long. Trimming took 3 bases from V and 5 from J; bases not matched to a gene: 5. CDR3 DNA sequence: TGTGCCAGCAGCTCGCCCGGGACAGGGGAGACCCAGTACTTC. Protein sequence: CASSSPGTGETQYF.

J is TRBJ1-4 and V is TRBV6-5; a weak D match, TRBD1 (6 bases). CDR1 MNHEY and CDR2 SVGAGI come from the germline V gene. The CDR3 is 15 amino acids. V lost 5 bases and J lost 5, with 15 bases in between. CDR3 DNA sequence: TGTGCCAGCAGTACTGTGACAGGCCTGAATGAAAAACTGTTTTTT. Translation gives CASSTVTGLNEKLFF.